This entry features one T cell receptor (beta chain) sequence. The data derive from a study of blood T cell repertoires in COVID-19. Study information: Acute-phase and convalescent COVID-19 samples originated in the United States, Italy and Spain. PBMCs, B-cell-depleted T cells, or T cells were the source of the cDNA or gDNA that made up the material.

Profiled with immunoSEQ multiplex PCR; TCRdb holds only in-frame clones, not every one. The profile shows some 170,000 clones, roughly 90% of them singletons. The receptor comes from a woman between 45 and 60 years old with acute or convalescent COVID-19. The sequenced material came from peripheral blood.

The CDR3 DNA sequence: TGTGCCAGCAGCGGTAGCGGGGGAGCTTACAATGAGCAGTTCTTC. As protein: CASSGSGGAYNEQFF. The chain has TRBV9 and TRBJ2-1; 9 nucleotides align to TRBD2. The V and J ends lost 3 bases and 4 bases, in that order; junction bases with no gene match: 5. The CDR3 totals 15 residues. CDR1 is SGDLS and CDR2 is YYNGEE in the germline V gene.